The 28 T cell receptor beta chains below all came from one sample that was sequenced in a study of molecular identifiers for immune sequencing clone quantification. MiXCR was run by TCRdb on the PCR reads, yielding one entry per CDR3 protein. Altogether about 97,000 distinct CDR3 sequences are present, about 32% being singletons, with the ten largest covering around a tenth. Sequenced: naive CD8+ T cells from blood, with Jurkat cell RNA spiked in. Subset defined: FACS-sorted CD8+CD4-CCR7+CD45RA+ naive T cells. These receptors were taken from a human donor in good health. Some libraries in this study had Jurkat cell RNA spiked in.

The J gene is TRBJ1-1, the V gene TRBV6-2 or TRBV6-3; a possible D gene is TRBD1 (5 bases). Trimming left V 5 bases short and J 4 bases short, with 17 bases between. This CDR3 region has 15 residues. Germline values: CDR1 MNHEY, CDR2 SVGEGT. For the CDR3, the DNA is TGTGCCAGCAGTCCAAACCGGGCCCAGGGCACTGAAGCTTTCTTT. Translating gives CASSPNRAQGTEAFF.

This clonotype has at least ten counts. This chain joins TRBV5-5 and TRBJ2-2; 7 nucleotides line up with TRBD2. Germline CDR1 reads SGHKS; CDR2 reads YYEKEE (reference sequence). Trimming removed 4 bases from V and 4 bases from J; junction bases left unmatched: 4. The CDR3 spans 14 residues. The CDR3 bases are TGTGCCAGCAGCCTTAGACTAGCCACCGGGGAGCTGTTTTTT. Its translation is CASSLRLATGELFF.

The genes are TRBV11-2 and TRBJ2-7, with 9 bases matching TRBD1. The CDR3 covers 15 residues. Germline V gene data show CDR1 as SGHAT and CDR2 as FQNNGV. The J segment lost 2 bases and the V segment lost 5 bases, leaving 7 bases of the junction unmatched. This CDR3 is CASSRRDRDTYEQYF. The CDR3 nucleotides are TGTGCCAGCAGCCGCCGGGACAGGGATACCTACGAGCAGTACTTC. The complete variable domain, with remaining parts taken from reference TRBV11-2 and TRBJ2-7, reads EAGVAQSPRYKIIEKRQSVAFWCNPISGHATLYWYQQILGQGPKLLIQFQNNGVVDDSQLPKDRFSAERLKGVDSTLKIQPAKLEDSAVYLCASSRRDRDTYEQYFGPGTRLTVT.

For this clonotype: A read error may explain this, as a much larger clone is one base away. V usage is TRBV27 and J usage is TRBJ2-4; D possibly uses TRBD1 or TRBD2 (6 bases each). The CDR3 sequence is 14 residues long. Germline V gene lookup returns CDR1 MNHEY and CDR2 SMNVEV (reference sequence). Trimming cost V 3 bases and J 2 bases, with 8 bases left between them. In DNA, the CDR3 is TGTGCCAGCAGTTTTGGGGGGCCCAAAAACATTCAGTACTTC. It is translated as CASSFGGPKNIQYF.

This clonotype was observed at least ten times. The gene calls are TRBV7-9 and TRBJ2-7, with 9 bases fitting TRBD2. J gave up 4 bases and V 5 bases, and 6 bases lay outside the gene matches. Looked up from germline, CDR1 is SEHNR and CDR2 is FQNEAQ (reference sequence). The CDR3 has 14 amino acids. In nucleotides, the CDR3 is TGTGCCAGCAGCCCACCGGGACTAGCTTACGAGCAGTACTTC. The encoded protein is CASSPPGLAYEQYF.

This clonotype was detected only a few times. The chain links TRBV27 to TRBJ1-2, with D tentatively TRBD1 (5 bases). CDR3 size: 15 residues. With 4 bases removed from V and 1 base from J, the gap between germline ends came to 13 bases. CDR1 MNHEY and CDR2 SMNVEV come from the germline V gene (reference sequence). CDR3 residues: CASSYTGHFNYGYTF. The CDR3 DNA follows: TGTGCCAGCAGTTACACAGGACACTTTAACTATGGCTACACCTTC.

The chain recombines TRBV9 with TRBJ1-5; 7 nucleotides agree with TRBD1. Trimming removed 4 bases from V and 3 bases from J; junction bases left unmatched: 7. The CDR3 has 15 amino acids. Germline CDR1 and CDR2: SGDLS and YYNGEE. CDR3 loop: CASSSGGQTNQPQHF. The CDR3 region has the DNA TGTGCCAGCAGCTCAGGGGGGCAGACCAATCAGCCCCAGCATTTT.

The chain couples TRBV9 to TRBJ2-3; 11 bases match TRBD2. CDR3 size: 17 residues. Trimming at V came to 4 bases and at J to 0 bases, leaving 7 bases not matched to a gene. Germline values: CDR1 SGDLS, CDR2 YYNGEE. The CDR3 bases are TGTGCCAGCAGCACCAGACTAGCGGGGATTAGCACAGATACGCAGTATTTT. This sequence encodes CASSTRLAGISTDTQYF.

Details on this clonotype: This may be a read error: a much more frequent sequence differs by one nucleotide. The chain carries TRBV4-3 and TRBJ2-5, with D possibly matching TRBD1 (5 bases). CDR3 length equals 13 residues. CDR1 and CDR2 from the germline V gene are LGHNA and YSLEER. The CDR3 region is CASSQGLQEPQYF. DNA of the CDR3: TGCGCCAGCAGCCAGGGGCTTCAAGAGCCCCAGTACTTC.

This rearrangement joins TRBV2 to TRBJ1-6; no definite D call. Germline CDR1 SNHLY, CDR2 FYNNEI. This CDR3 has 15 amino acids. V lost 3 bases, J lost 5 bases, and 11 bases lay in between. The CDR3 spells CASSDSPDHNSPLHF. The DNA of the CDR3 is TGTGCCAGCAGTGATAGCCCAGATCATAATTCACCCCTCCACTTT. The whole variable domain, filled in from reference TRBV2 and TRBJ1-6, reads EPEVTQTPSHQVTQMGQEVILRCVPISNHLYFYWYRQILGQKVEFLVSFYNNEISEKSEIFDDQFSVERPDGSNFTLKIRSTKLEDSAMYFCASSDSPDHNSPLHFGNGTRLTVT.

This chain uses TRBV5-6 with TRBJ2-3; no clear D. This CDR3 has 14 residues. V lost 2 bases, J lost 4 bases, and 11 bases lay in between. Germline V gives CDR1 SGHDT, CDR2 YYEEEE. The CDR3: CASSLYSTADTQYF. The CDR3 coding sequence is TGTGCCAGCAGCTTATATAGTACAGCAGATACGCAGTATTTT.

The J gene is TRBJ2-1, the V gene TRBV5-6; D uncertain. Trimming cost V 2 bases and J 5 bases, with 5 bases left between them. The CDR3 length is 12 residues. Germline CDR1 is SGHDT and CDR2 is YYEEEE. The CDR3 DNA sequence: TGTGCCAGCAGCTTCGATGACAATGAGCAGTTCTTC. Protein sequence: CASSFDDNEQFF.

This clonotype was seen many times. This chain links TRBV24-1 with TRBJ2-1; 7 bases map to TRBD2. Losses at the gene ends were 2 bases for V and 8 bases for J; bases not matched to a gene: 8. The germline CDR1 and CDR2 sequences are KGHDR and SFDVKD. The CDR3 is made up of 15 amino acids. The CDR3 DNA follows: TGTGCCACCAGTGATTCCCTGCGGGAGTTGGATGAGCAGTTCTTC. As protein: CATSDSLRELDEQFF.

This clonotype was picked up many times. This chain links TRBV7-9 with TRBJ1-5; 7 nucleotides match TRBD1. Germline lookup yields CDR1 SEHNR and CDR2 FQNEAQ (reference sequence). The CDR3 loop spans 14 amino acids. J lost 1 base, V lost 3 bases, and 0 bases had no gene match. The CDR3 loop is CASSLGQSNQPQHF. The CDR3 DNA reads as TGTGCCAGCAGCTTGGGACAGAGCAATCAGCCCCAGCATTTT.

The genes are TRBV7-9 and TRBJ2-3, with TRBD1 identical over 8 bases. Germline V gives CDR1 SEHNR, CDR2 FQNEAQ (reference sequence). V lost 5 bases and J lost 8; bases outside the gene matches: 15. The CDR3 is 16 residues long. DNA for the CDR3: TGTGCCAGCAGCGAAGTTCTGACAGGGGTAGCAGTTACGCAGTATTTT. Amino acids: CASSEVLTGVAVTQYF.

Regarding this clonotype: The final CDR3 position lacks the conserved phenylalanine or tryptophan, pointing to a likely read error. V usage is TRBV4-3 and J usage is TRBJ1-2; D remains ambiguous. The V and J ends lost 3 bases and 8 bases respectively, with 16 bases between them. The CDR3 length is 14 residues. The V gene's germline CDR1 is LGHNA and CDR2 YSLEER. Here the CDR3 reads CASSHAEGYSGYTI. As DNA, the CDR3 is TGCGCCAGCAGCCATGCTGAGGGATACTCAGGCTACACCATC.

V gene TRBV2 combines with J gene TRBJ1-1, with a possible D match to TRBD1 (5 bases). CDR1 SNHLY and CDR2 FYNNEI come from the germline V gene. The CDR3 has 14 residues. Trimming shortened V by 9 bases and J by 5 bases, and 19 bases separated the two germline ends. CDR3 protein: CASAHPGVRTEAFF. The CDR3 bases are TGTGCCAGTGCCCACCCGGGGGTACGGACTGAAGCTTTCTTT.

This clonotype is a singleton in its sample. The junction and the germline gene differ at one end; a read error may be behind it. The V and J genes are TRBV5-3 and TRBJ1-1, with 8 bases identical to TRBD1. TRBV5-3 is an ORF, with its function uncertain. The CDR3 is 19 amino acids. CDR3: CASSLMEKRQGIEGTEAFF. As DNA, the CDR3 is TGTGCCAGCAGCTTGATGGAAAAACGACAGGGGATAGAAGGAACTGAAGCTTTCTTT.

A note on this clonotype: A junction boundary mismatches the germline segment, possibly from a read error. V is TRBV5-3 and J is TRBJ2-7, with TRBD1 matching 7 bases. TRBV5-3 has ORF status, its function being uncertain. The CDR3 has 13 residues. CDR3 coding DNA: TGTGCCAGCAGCTTGACAGGGAAGACCGAGCAGAACTTC. Translating it yields CASSLTGKTEQNF.

Note on this clonotype: As the CDR3 is not closed by the conserved phenylalanine or tryptophan, this likely results from a read error. The V and J genes are TRBV7-9 and TRBJ1-1; D gene unclear. Germline CDR1 and CDR2: SEHNR and FQNEAQ (reference sequence). With 6 bases removed from V and 7 bases from J, the gap between germline ends came to 18 bases. The CDR3 runs to 14 residues. As DNA, the CDR3 is TGTGCCAGCAGATTCGAGGGCGGGCGAAATGAAGCTTTCTTA. The encoded protein is CASRFEGGRNEAFL.

On this clonotype itself: Possible read error: a much larger clone is one base away. The chain's CDR3 is CASRGGSFEQYF. As DNA, the CDR3 is TGTGCCTCCCGCGGCGGGTCCTTCGAGCAGTACTTC. The rearrangement links TRBV28 to TRBJ2-7; TRBD2 is a possible D gene (5 bases). Germline V CDR1 and CDR2: MDHEN, SYDVKM. The CDR3 is made up of 12 amino acids. The full variable domain, in which reference TRBV28 and TRBJ2-7 provide the parts outside the CDR3, is DVKVTQSSRYLVKRTGEKVFLECVQDMDHENMFWYRQDPGLGLRLIYFSYDVKMKEKGDIPEGYSVSREKKERFSLILESASTNQTSMYLCASRGGSFEQYFGPGTRLTVT.

This clonotype was counted ten times or more. The chain joins TRBV6-1 to TRBJ1-4; D ambiguous. From germline, CDR1 is MNHNS and CDR2 SASEGT. The CDR3 has 13 amino acids. V was clipped by 8 bases and J by 10 bases, with 17 bases between them. The CDR3: CASLDGLGGKLFF. DNA of the CDR3: TGTGCCAGCCTGGACGGGCTAGGTGGAAAACTGTTTTTT.

This clonotype was seen repeatedly, ten times or more. The genes are TRBV5-4 and TRBJ1-1; TRBD1 might be the D (5 bases). The CDR3 is 17 amino acids. V lost 2 bases, J lost 1 base, and 18 bases lay in between. In germline, CDR1 is SGHNT, CDR2 YYREEE (reference sequence). The CDR3 nucleotides are TGTGCCAGCAGCTTTGTGGTGCTTTGGCAGGGGAACACTGAAGCTTTCTTT. Amino acids: CASSFVVLWQGNTEAFF.

The gene calls are TRBV20-1 and TRBJ2-1, with D perhaps given as TRBD1 or TRBD2 (6 bases each). Trimming left V 6 bases short and J 12 bases short, with 21 bases between. The length of the CDR3 is 13 residues. CDR1 DFQATT and CDR2 SNEGSKA come from the germline V gene (reference sequence). The CDR3 nucleotides read TGCAGTGCGGAGGGGGGAGAGGTCGATGGGCAGTTCTTC. It encodes CSAEGGEVDGQFF.

This clonotype occurred many times. V usage is TRBV7-6 and J usage is TRBJ2-3; 11 bases match TRBD2. The CDR3 contains 16 residues. The V and J ends lost 5 bases and 5 bases, in that order; junction bases with no gene match: 9. Germline values: CDR1 SGHVS, CDR2 FNYEAQ. CDR3 nucleotide sequence: TGTGCCAGCAGCAAGACTAGCGGGGAAGGGGGAGATACGCAGTATTTT. This translates into CASSKTSGEGGDTQYF.

This clonotype was counted a few times. The chain is built from TRBV19 and TRBJ2-5; 9 nucleotides line up with TRBD2. The CDR3 has 16 amino acids. Germline V gene lookup returns CDR1 LNHDA and CDR2 SQIVND (reference sequence). V lost 1 base and J lost 4; bases outside the gene matches: 7. The CDR3 DNA follows: TGTGCCAGTAGTATAGGCGCTAGCGGGGCCCGAGAGACCCAGTACTTC. As protein: CASSIGASGARETQYF. Full variable domain (missing parts from reference TRBV19 and TRBJ2-5): DGGITQSPKYLFRKEGQNVTLSCEQNLNHDAMYWYRQDPGQGLRLIYYSQIVNDFQKGDIAEGYSVSREKKESFPLTVTSAQKNPTAFYLCASSIGASGARETQYFGPGTRLLVL.

On this clonotype: Here the CDR3 omits its conserved ending phenylalanine or tryptophan, so a read error is the likely source. The chain is built from TRBV5-6 and TRBJ2-3; 15 nucleotides align to TRBD2. The CDR3 loop spans 18 amino acids. The germline V gene encodes CDR1 SGHDT and CDR2 YYEEEE. The V segment lost 4 bases and the J segment 2 bases; nucleotides outside the gene matches: 8. CDR3: CASSLGLAGGRNTDTQYI. CDR3 nucleotide sequence: TGTGCCAGCAGCCTGGGACTAGCGGGAGGACGAAACACAGATACGCAGTATATT.

This chain links TRBV6-1 with TRBJ2-7; D unresolved. Trimming pared 3 bases from V and 2 bases from J, leaving 14 bases between. The CDR3 consists of 15 residues. Germline V gene data show CDR1 as MNHNS and CDR2 as SASEGT. CDR3 sequence (DNA): TGTGCCAGCAGTGAGTTGAGGACGGAAACCTACGAGCAGTACTTC. Its translation: CASSELRTETYEQYF.